Each of the 26 T cell receptor beta chains below was sequenced from the same sample in a study of blood T cell repertoires in COVID-19. Repertoires were generated with immunoSEQ multiplex PCR, while TCRdb's copy carries only in-frame clones and drops some. The data show 250,000 to 350,000 clones, 80% to 90% seen once. Specimen: PBMCs or T cells enriched from blood (not recorded which). The receptor source for this set is a woman aged 25 to 39 who had recovered from COVID-19.

V is TRBV5-4 and J is TRBJ1-1; D remains unclear. The germline V gene has CDR1 SGHNT and CDR2 YYREEE (reference sequence). The CDR3 runs 13 residues. Trimming cost V 4 bases and J 2 bases, with 9 bases left between them. In DNA, the CDR3 is TGTGCCAGCAGCCCCGCAGGAAACACTGAAGCTTTCTTT. It codes for CASSPAGNTEAFF.

The CDR3 protein is CASWDRKAAGDEQYF. In nucleotides, the CDR3 is TGTGCCAGCTGGGACAGGAAGGCCGCGGGGGACGAGCAGTACTTC. V usage is TRBV6-5 and J usage is TRBJ2-7, with a weak D call TRBD1 (8 bases). The CDR3 runs 15 residues. V was trimmed by 8 bases and J by 5 bases, leaving 22 bases between them. Germline CDR1 and CDR2: MNHEY and SVGAGI.

The chain combines TRBV3-1 (or the pseudogene TRBV3-2) with TRBJ1-4; possible D gene TRBD1, 5 bases. Germline CDR1 and CDR2: LGHDT and YNNKEL (reference sequence). This CDR3 has 16 amino acids. Trimming took 0 bases from V and 7 from J, leaving 15 bases between them. The CDR3 region has the DNA TGTGCCAGCAGCCAAGATCGGTCCGAAAGGGGTGAAAAACTGTTTTTT. It encodes CASSQDRSERGEKLFF.

The rearrangement uses TRBV25-1 and TRBJ2-6, with D maybe TRBD1 (6 bases). V gave up 9 bases and J gave up 2 bases, with 14 bases separating them. The CDR3 is 15 amino acids. Germline V gene sequence: CDR1 MGHDK, CDR2 SYGVNS. The CDR3 DNA sequence: TGTGCCAGGGTTCACAGGGTAACTGGGGCCAACGTCCTGACTTTC. Encoded protein: CARVHRVTGANVLTF.

The chain has TRBV3-1 (or the pseudogene TRBV3-2) and TRBJ2-5, with a possible D match to TRBD1 (5 bases). V lost 3 bases to trimming and J lost 3 bases, with 8 bases between them. This CDR3 spans 13 amino acids. CDR1 and CDR2 from the germline V gene are LGHDT and YNNKEL (reference sequence). The CDR3 loop reads CASSHLGEETQYF. The CDR3 DNA is TGTGCCAGCAGCCATTTAGGGGAAGAGACCCAGTACTTC.

This clone was found a few times. The chain recombines TRBV5-1 with TRBJ1-1, with a tentative D call TRBD1 (6 bases). This CDR3 has 16 amino acids. V shed 3 bases and J shed 2 bases, with 17 bases lying between them. CDR1 is SGHRS and CDR2 is YFSETQ in the germline V gene. As DNA, the CDR3 is TGCGCCAGCAGCTCCCGGTCCGGGACAACAAACACTGAAGCTTTCTTT. Translation: CASSSRSGTTNTEAFF.

The chain uses TRBV11-2 and TRBJ1-2; D not resolved. The germline V gene encodes CDR1 SGHAT and CDR2 FQNNGV. CDR3 size: 12 residues. Trimming shortened V by 2 bases and J by 6 bases, and 7 bases separated the two germline ends. The CDR3 DNA follows: TGTGCCAGCAGCTTAAACTCAAATGGCTACACCTTC. It codes for CASSLNSNGYTF.

In nucleotides, the CDR3 is TGTGCCAGTAGGGTCGGGTCCTCTGGAAACACCATATATTTT. As protein: CASRVGSSGNTIYF. The J gene is TRBJ1-3, the V gene TRBV19; no definite D call. The CDR3 spans 14 residues. Trimming shortened V by 6 bases and J by 0 bases, and 9 bases separated the two germline ends. The germline CDR1 and CDR2 sequences are LNHDA and SQIVND (reference sequence). Based on the CDR3 plus reference TRBV19 and TRBJ1-3, the full variable domain is DGGITQSPKYLFRKEGQNVTLSCEQNLNHDAMYWYRQDPGQGLRLIYYSQIVNDFQKGDIAEGYSVSREKKESFPLTVTSAQKNPTAFYLCASRVGSSGNTIYFGEGSWLTVV.

This rearrangement joins TRBV29-1 to TRBJ2-7; the match to TRBD2 covers 9 bases. J lost 4 bases, V lost 4 bases, and 5 bases had no gene match. The length of the CDR3 is 13 residues. CDR1 is SQVTM and CDR2 is ANQGSEA in the germline V gene. CDR3: CSVGSGGMYEQYF. For the CDR3, the DNA is TGCAGCGTTGGGAGCGGGGGGATGTACGAGCAGTACTTC.

The chain carries TRBV5-1 and TRBJ2-7; 10 bases are a match to TRBD1. V shed 1 base and J 3 bases; nucleotides not matched to a gene: 7. Germline CDR1 is SGHRS and CDR2 is YFSETQ. The CDR3 covers 16 residues. The CDR3 sequence: CASSLIDRGRVYEQYF. CDR3 sequence (DNA): TGCGCCAGCAGCTTGATTGACAGGGGGCGCGTCTACGAGCAGTACTTC.

This chain uses TRBV6-5 with TRBJ1-5, with 10 bases matching TRBD1. The trim removed 5 bases at V and 2 bases at J, leaving 3 bases unmatched. CDR3 length: 15 residues. Germline lookup yields CDR1 MNHEY and CDR2 SVGAGI. Here the CDR3 reads CASSQTGGGNQPQHF. CDR3 nucleotide sequence: TGTGCCAGCAGTCAGACAGGGGGCGGCAATCAGCCCCAGCATTTT.

This clone has just one count. The chain employs TRBV12-3 or TRBV12-4 and TRBJ2-5; 7 bases line up with TRBD2. The CDR3 spans 13 residues. The V segment lost 7 bases and the J segment 0 bases; nucleotides outside the gene matches: 2. In DNA, the CDR3 is TGTGCCAGCATGGGGGGGAACCAAGAGACCCAGTACTTC. This sequence encodes CASMGGNQETQYF.

The rearrangement joins TRBV3-1 (or the pseudogene TRBV3-2) to TRBJ1-2; TRBD1 agrees at 7 bases. Trimming cost V 2 bases and J 8 bases; bases outside gene matches: 8. Germline CDR1 reads LGHDT; CDR2 reads YNNKEL (reference sequence). The CDR3 is 14 amino acids. The CDR3 sequence is CASSQHAGGWGYTF. CDR3 in DNA: TGTGCCAGCAGCCAACACGCAGGGGGGTGGGGCTACACCTTC.

The chain recombines TRBV5-1 with TRBJ2-1, with a possible D match to TRBD1 (5 bases). The CDR3 consists of 15 residues. CDR1 SGHRS and CDR2 YFSETQ come from the germline V gene. The ends were cut back, 0 bases at V and 6 bases at J, with 13 bases in the middle. The CDR3, as DNA: TGCGCCAGCAGCTTGGACCCACAAGGGGCCAATGAGCAGTTCTTC. Protein sequence: CASSLDPQGANEQFF.

The chain combines TRBV6-5 with TRBJ2-7; D is perhaps TRBD1 (5 bases). CDR1 is MNHEY and CDR2 is SVGAGI in the germline V gene. The length of the CDR3 is 16 residues. V dropped 0 bases and J dropped 0 bases, with 12 bases sitting between them. CDR3 residues: CASSYSRQGLSYEQYF. CDR3 DNA: TGTGCCAGCAGTTACTCCCGGCAGGGCCTCTCCTACGAGCAGTACTTC.

This clone turned up a few times. The chain combines TRBV6-4 with TRBJ1-6; 8 nucleotides align to TRBD1. The ends lost 6 bases at V and 13 bases at J; junction bases unmatched: 8. There are 13 residues in the CDR3. Germline CDR1 is MRHNA and CDR2 is SNTAGT. The DNA of the CDR3 is TGTGCCAGCAGGGGTGGACAGGGAGGTCCCCTCCACTTT. This sequence encodes CASRGGQGGPLHF.

The chain couples TRBV6-5 to TRBJ1-2; no firm D call. The V gene's germline CDR1 is MNHEY and CDR2 SVGAGI. The CDR3 has 14 amino acids. Trimming took off 0 bases at V and 6 bases at J, with 11 bases between the two ends. As DNA, the CDR3 is TGTGCCAGCAGTTACTCTGGCGGGAGGCATGGCTACACCTTC. Translation: CASSYSGGRHGYTF.

The rearrangement links TRBV3-1 (or the pseudogene TRBV3-2) to TRBJ2-7, with a weak D call TRBD2 (7 bases). The CDR3 is made up of 16 amino acids. V dropped 0 bases and J dropped 5 bases, with 17 bases sitting between them. Germline V lookup: CDR1 LGHDT, CDR2 YNNKEL (reference sequence). This chain's CDR3 is CASSQDLWGAGDEQYF. Here the CDR3 DNA reads TGTGCCAGCAGCCAAGATCTTTGGGGGGCGGGAGACGAGCAGTACTTC.

Concerning this clone: Other DNA variants within this sample encode the same CDR3. The V call is TRBV15, the J call TRBJ2-2; TRBD2 matches at 8 bases. Trimming at V came to 1 base and at J to 2 bases, leaving 6 bases not matched to a gene. Germline CDR1 is LNHNV and CDR2 is YYDKDF (reference sequence). The CDR3 length is 17 residues. CDR3 coding DNA: TGTGCCACCAGCAGAGGAGGACGGGGGGGAAACACCGGGGAGCTGTTTTTT. Amino acid sequence: CATSRGGRGGNTGELFF.

The rearrangement joins TRBV11-3 to TRBJ2-1, with D possibly being TRBD2 (5 bases). V was pared by 6 bases and J by 7 bases, with 19 bases between. The CDR3 spans 15 residues. CDR1 is SGHNT, CDR2 YENEEA, per germline. The CDR3 spells CASSQSIRGLNEQFF. The CDR3 DNA reads as TGTGCCAGCAGTCAGTCGATTCGGGGTCTGAATGAGCAGTTCTTC.

The chain recombines TRBV28 with TRBJ1-1, with 10 positions matching TRBD1. Trimming cost V 6 bases and J 4 bases; bases outside gene matches: 11. Germline V gene sequence: CDR1 MDHEN, CDR2 SYDVKM. The CDR3 consists of 16 residues. CDR3 in DNA: TGTGCCAGCAGGCCTCGGGGGACAGGGGTTGGCACTGAAGCTTTCTTT. Translated, it gives CASRPRGTGVGTEAFF.

The gene calls are TRBV7-9 and TRBJ1-2; D unresolved. V was cut by 5 bases and J by 0 bases, with 7 bases left in between. CDR3 length: 13 amino acids. Germline V CDR1 and CDR2: SEHNR, FQNEAQ (reference sequence). The CDR3 region has the DNA TGTGCCAGCAGCCATACACCTAACTATGGCTACACCTTC. This encodes CASSHTPNYGYTF.

The V gene is TRBV2, the J gene TRBJ1-1; TRBD1 matches 7 bases. There are 15 residues in the CDR3. Losses at the gene ends were 3 bases for V and 4 bases for J; bases not matched to a gene: 8. The germline V gene has CDR1 SNHLY and CDR2 FYNNEI. CDR3 protein: CASSERGGDGTEAFF. The CDR3 DNA follows: TGTGCCAGCAGTGAGAGAGGGGGCGATGGCACTGAAGCTTTCTTT.

V and J are TRBV4-1 and TRBJ1-1; D may be TRBD1 (5 bases). Germline loops: CDR1 MGHRA, CDR2 YSYEKL. Trimming took 0 bases from V and 0 from J, leaving 11 bases between them. This CDR3 is 16 amino acids long. In DNA form, the CDR3 reads TGCGCCAGCAGCCAAGAAGGTCCAGGGTTGAACACTGAAGCTTTCTTT. Translated, it gives CASSQEGPGLNTEAFF.

The chain combines TRBV27 with TRBJ2-1; D gene uncertain. This CDR3 region has 11 residues. Trimming took off 6 bases at V and 10 bases at J, with 10 bases between the two ends. CDR1 and CDR2 from the germline V gene are MNHEY and SMNVEV (reference sequence). The chain's CDR3 is CASSLGREQFF. The CDR3 DNA follows: TGTGCCAGCAGCTTGGGCAGGGAGCAGTTCTTC.

Only one count was recorded for this clone. The genes are TRBV5-4 and TRBJ1-1; 11 nucleotides agree with TRBD1. The CDR3 is 16 residues long. J gave up 5 bases and V 4 bases, and 10 bases lay outside the gene matches. The germline CDR1 and CDR2 sequences are SGHNT and YYREEE (reference sequence). The CDR3 DNA sequence: TGTGCCAGCAGCACACCGGGACAGGGGGTGGGGACTGAAGCTTTCTTT. Its translation is CASSTPGQGVGTEAFF.